Here is one T cell receptor beta chain with its context. The antigen is not known. This CDR3 has 16 residues. Per germline, CDR1 MDHEN and CDR2 SYDVKM. The data originate from a study of T cells expressing NK-cell markers. The wider study: It was from sorted CD3+CD56+NKG2C+, CD3+CD56+NKG2C- and CD3+CD56-NKG2C+ T cells that TCR beta repertoires came. The study sequenced eight donors, seven HCMV-seropositive and one seronegative. Study-level points and caveats: Whether expanded NKG2C+ T cell clones recognized HCMV stayed uncertain. Among CD8+ T cells from 5 to 7 donors, dominant NKG2C+ clonotypes accounted for roughly 1.0-7.0%.

With the 5' RACE reads reprocessed, TCRdb shows one record per CDR3 protein and no DNA. The sample has 150,000 or so distinct CDR3 sequences. The sample taken for sequencing was blood T cells: a sorted CD56 or NKG2C T cell subset, CD4+ or CD8+ T cells, or bulk PBMC T cells (not recorded which). This receptor was taken from a woman aged 45-65 years in good health. The chain couples TRBV28 to TRBJ2-2; TCRdb outputs TRBD1, but without DNA this stays unchecked. The CDR3 region is CASSLVGQGANGELFF.